The text below deals with one T cell receptor beta chain. Its antigen is still unknown. One base away there is no much larger clone; base qualities are not given. TCRbeta CDR3 regions were amplified from genomic DNA by means of the immunoSEQ Assay, a bias-controlled multiplex PCR. For the original study's pipeline: The number of nucleated cells in each sample was estimated from the amplification of reference gene primers within the assay. To quantify the absolute abundance of each unique TCRbeta CDR3 rearrangement, sequence reads were collapsed and filtered. For each sample, productive Simpson clonality was calculated as the square root of Simpson's diversity index across productive rearrangements. TCRdb retrieved this table from immuneACCESS and kept in-frame rearrangements only. Not all clones are present; in checked studies, unresolved V genes account for under half, and no reason is known for the remainder. That table gives V, J and clone size, and the DNA gave D and trimming. The sample table lists hundreds of thousands of clones, 80% to 90% of them with a count of one. Of the sample, around 3% is held by the ten largest clones.

Between the V and J ends, shortened by 3 bases and 4 bases respectively, the junction contains 8 bases. From the cysteine up to the phenylalanine, the CDR3 has a length of 14 residues. The read is trimmed to its CDR3 DNA, 42 bases read in frame from base 1. CDR1 and CDR2, per the germline V gene (reference sequence), are SGHKS and YYEKEE. One collaborating source in Seattle enrolled patients while the patients were actively infected and followed the patients over time throughout the course of disease. Collaborating institutions collected whole blood in K2EDTA tubes following their own protocols. For TCRbeta analysis, collaborator samples were shipped as frozen whole blood, as isolated PBMCs, or as DNA extracted from either sample type. These data are taken from a study of blood T cell repertoires in COVID-19 (dated by TCRdb to 2018 to 2021). Regarding the research as a whole: Samples from collaborators originated in the United States, Italy and Spain and spanned both the acute and convalescent phases of COVID-19. HLA class I and class II types, where available, came from metadata supplied by the sample provider rather than from assay-based typing. The samples were drawn from two sources: the first 160 participants of the ongoing ImmuneRACE study, and 1,254 subjects contributed by 6 global collaborators. The prospective study material was composed of cDNA or gDNA derived from T cells, B-cell-depleted T cells, or PBMCs. Deeply sampled blood TCRbeta repertoires from subjects exposed to, actively infected with, or recovered from COVID-19 were included in the dataset. A freely available public database, intended as a resource for researchers studying the immune response to SARS-CoV-2, is where the repertoires were released. Sample metadata almost always included a de-identified subject ID, COVID-19 status, age in years and sex.

General findings and caveats noted by the study authors: The quantity of clinical and demographic metadata differed by source and by participant and was supplied without curation.

The source is a woman in her 30s with COVID-19, enrolled during active disease. The sample comprised peripheral blood. The chain was built from TRBV5-5 and TRBJ2-6, with a weak D call of TRBD2 (6 bases match). The CDR3 region: CASSWTNGANVLTF. The sequenced DNA: TGTGCCAGCAGCTGGACTAACGGGGCCAACGTCCTGACTTTC.